Shown below are 18 T cell receptor beta chains from a single sample sequenced in a study of blood T cell repertoires in COVID-19 (TCRdb year 2020). Library creation used the immunoSEQ multiplex PCR assay. The source is immuneACCESS, and TCRdb retained only in-frame sequences with V and J called. Part of the clones is not carried over; for the studies checked, unresolved V genes explain less than half of this, and the remainder is unexplained. The sample table records roughly 80,000 clones; 80% to 85% of these occur just once. The ten largest clonotypes hold 3.5% of the sample. Material for sequencing was peripheral blood. All receptors derive from a man aged 50-59 years with acute or convalescent COVID-19.

The V call is TRBV13, the J call TRBJ1-4; no reliable D call. Germline CDR1 is PRHDT and CDR2 is FYEKMQ (reference sequence). V lost 0 bases to trimming and J lost 5 bases, with 4 bases between them. There are 13 residues in the CDR3. The chain's CDR3 is CASSLGSNEKLFF. DNA of the CDR3: TGTGCCAGCAGCTTAGGTTCGAATGAAAAACTGTTTTTT.

V usage is TRBV2 and J usage is TRBJ1-6; 9 bases fit TRBD1. The V gene end was trimmed by 4 bases and the J gene end by 10 bases; junction bases not matched to a gene: 5. The CDR3 loop spans 14 amino acids. Germline CDR1 is SNHLY and CDR2 is FYNNEI. The CDR3 reads CASSATGGYSPLHF. Here the CDR3 DNA reads TGTGCCAGCAGTGCGACAGGGGGGTACTCACCCCTCCACTTT.

This clone was found once. The rearrangement uses TRBV5-1 and TRBJ1-1, with TRBD1 identical over 12 bases. Germline V gives CDR1 SGHRS, CDR2 YFSETQ. The ends lost 3 bases at V and 3 bases at J; junction bases unmatched: 9. The CDR3 extends over 17 amino acids. The CDR3: CASSSQPGQGADTEAFF. The CDR3 coding sequence is TGCGCCAGCAGCTCACAACCGGGACAGGGGGCGGACACTGAAGCTTTCTTT.

This chain connects TRBV24-1 to TRBJ2-1; 7 bases match TRBD1. The V gene end was trimmed by 5 bases and the J gene end by 6 bases; junction bases not matched to a gene: 0. From germline, CDR1 is KGHDR and CDR2 SFDVKD. The CDR3 length is 12 residues. The CDR3 bases are TGTGCCACCAGTGGACAGGGCAATGAGCAGTTCTTC. Translated: CATSGQGNEQFF.

The rearrangement links TRBV2 to TRBJ2-1; 7 positions match TRBD2. The trim removed 6 bases at V and 7 bases at J, leaving 9 bases unmatched. Germline V gene lookup returns CDR1 SNHLY and CDR2 FYNNEI. The CDR3 consists of 14 residues. CDR3 DNA sequence: TGTGCCAGCAGCTCCCGTAGGGGACTAAATGAGCAGTTCTTC. Translating gives CASSSRRGLNEQFF.

The chain has TRBV6-5 and TRBJ2-1; TRBD2 matches 11 bases. V shed 2 bases, J shed 7 bases, and the junction held 7 bases outside the gene matches. CDR1 and CDR2 (germline): MNHEY, SVGAGI. CDR3 size: 16 residues. Here the CDR3 reads CASSYRLAGGRNEQFF. The CDR3 DNA follows: TGTGCCAGCAGTTACCGGCTAGCGGGAGGAAGGAATGAGCAGTTCTTC.

V gene TRBV27 combines with J gene TRBJ1-1, with unresolved D. The CDR3 is 15 residues long. The V gene's germline CDR1 is MNHEY and CDR2 SMNVEV (reference sequence). With 6 bases removed from V and 2 bases from J, the gap between germline ends came to 16 bases. This chain's CDR3 is CASSPLSEINTEAFF. For the CDR3, the DNA is TGTGCCAGCAGCCCTCTTTCCGAGATAAACACTGAAGCTTTCTTT.

The chain uses TRBV4-1 and TRBJ1-1; TRBD1 matches 8 bases. The CDR3 consists of 15 residues. Germline V CDR1 and CDR2: MGHRA, YSYEKL. V dropped 0 bases and J dropped 0; count of bases not matched to a gene: 0. CDR3 loop: CASSQEGQVNTEAFF. Here the CDR3 DNA reads TGCGCCAGCAGCCAAGAGGGACAGGTGAACACTGAAGCTTTCTTT.

This clone was picked up one time. The chain uses TRBV7-3 and TRBJ2-7; TRBD2 might be the D (6 bases). The V end lost 4 bases, the J end lost 3 bases, and 13 bases lay between the germline ends. Germline V gene data show CDR1 as SGHTA and CDR2 as FQGTGA. The CDR3 is 14 amino acids. The CDR3 reads CASSSGGFGYEQYF. CDR3 sequence (DNA): TGTGCCAGCAGCTCCGGGGGATTTGGCTACGAGCAGTACTTC.

The genes are TRBV5-8 and TRBJ1-2; tentative D call: TRBD1 (6 bases). The CDR3 runs 17 residues. Germline assignment: CDR1 SGHTS and CDR2 YDEGEE. V lost 4 bases to trimming and J lost 6 bases, with 25 bases between them. The CDR3 protein is CASSSGGAGRKRDGYTF. CDR3 in DNA: TGTGCCAGCAGCAGCGGGGGGGCTGGGAGAAAACGGGATGGCTACACCTTC.

The genes are TRBV9 and TRBJ2-7, with 8 bases matching TRBD2. The CDR3 spans 15 residues. With 0 bases clipped from V and 5 bases from J, the junction kept 7 bases outside the gene matches. The V gene's germline CDR1 is SGDLS and CDR2 YYNGEE. Here the CDR3 DNA reads TGTGCCAGCAGCGTAGATGGTGGGACTAGTGACGAGCAGTACTTC. Protein: CASSVDGGTSDEQYF.

The chain couples TRBV5-1 to TRBJ2-5; 9 bases match TRBD1. Germline loops: CDR1 SGHRS, CDR2 YFSETQ. V lost 4 bases and J lost 9; bases outside the gene matches: 10. This CDR3 region has 14 residues. CDR3 DNA: TGCGCCAGCAGCGGGGCAGACAGGGGGGTGGCCCAGTACTTC. Residues: CASSGADRGVAQYF.

The V gene is TRBV30, the J gene TRBJ1-2; 10 bases agree with TRBD1. The CDR3 runs to 17 residues. CDR1 and CDR2 (germline): GTSNPN, SVGIG (reference sequence). V dropped 5 bases and J dropped 2; count of bases not matched to a gene: 14. Here the CDR3 DNA reads TGTGCCTGGGGCGGGATATGGGACAGGGGTCAGAACTATGGCTACACCTTC. As protein: CAWGGIWDRGQNYGYTF. Looking up the rest from reference TRBV30 and TRBJ1-2 gives the full variable domain: SQTIHQWPATLVQPVGSPLSLECTVEGTSNPNLYWYRQAAGRGLQLLFYSVGIGQISSEVPQNLSASRPQDRQFILSSKKLLLSDSGFYLCAWGGIWDRGQNYGYTFGSGTRLTVV.

This chain joins TRBV7-8 and TRBJ1-2; weak D call: TRBD1 (6 bases). The CDR3 spans 13 residues. CDR1 and CDR2 from the germline V gene are SGHVS and FQNEAQ. V shed 3 bases and J shed 7 bases, with 12 bases lying between them. For the CDR3, the DNA is TGTGCCAGCAGCTTGTCAGGGGCGTCTGGCTACACCTTC. The encoded protein is CASSLSGASGYTF.

This rearrangement joins TRBV6-5 to TRBJ2-3; no clear D gene. This CDR3 is 16 amino acids long. CDR1 is MNHEY, CDR2 SVGAGI, per germline. V shed 0 bases and J shed 5 bases, with 15 bases lying between them. CDR3: CASSYSGSLPQDTQYF. The CDR3 DNA sequence: TGTGCCAGCAGTTACTCGGGCTCGTTGCCCCAAGATACGCAGTATTTT.

V is TRBV27 and J is TRBJ1-6, with 9 nucleotides matching TRBD1. V was pared by 5 bases and J by 7 bases, with 9 bases of the junction left unmatched. The CDR3 has 16 amino acids. Germline CDR1 reads MNHEY; CDR2 reads SMNVEV (reference sequence). The CDR3 reads CASSPKQGALNSPLHF. The CDR3 DNA is TGTGCCAGCAGTCCGAAACAGGGGGCGTTGAATTCACCCCTCCACTTT.

Only a few counts were recorded for this clone. The chain couples TRBV6-5 to TRBJ1-1, with TRBD1 as a possible D gene (5 bases). CDR3 length equals 14 residues. Trimming took off 6 bases at V and 5 bases at J, with 16 bases between the two ends. Looked up from germline, CDR1 is MNHEY and CDR2 is SVGAGI. CDR3 bases: TGTGCCAGCAGCCACCCGGGGGGGTGGACTGAAGCTTTCTTT. Residues: CASSHPGGWTEAFF.

The CDR3 loop is CASSFRGFGYTF. The CDR3 DNA follows: TGTGCCAGCAGTTTCAGGGGCTTTGGCTACACCTTC. The V call is TRBV6-5, the J call TRBJ1-2, with a weak D call TRBD1 (6 bases). The CDR3 loop spans 12 amino acids. CDR1 and CDR2 (germline): MNHEY, SVGAGI. V gave up 4 bases and J gave up 7 bases, with 10 bases separating them.